Shown below are 19 T cell receptor beta chains from a single sample sequenced in a study of cytomegalovirus exposure and HLA in healthy donors. The PCR ran on 60 Vbeta and 13 Jbeta primers. Repertoires were generated with immunoSEQ multiplex PCR, while TCRdb's copy carries only in-frame clones and drops some. With about 130,000 clones in the sample, the ten largest clones hold less than 2%. The sequencing input was PBMCs. These receptor sequences come from a man younger than 35 in good health and CMV-seronegative.

CDR3 protein: CASSLGPPNGHQPQHF. In nucleotides, the CDR3 is TGTGCCAGCAGCTTGGGGCCGCCCAATGGGCATCAGCCCCAGCATTTT. J is TRBJ1-5 and V is TRBV5-6; D remains ambiguous. V was cut by 0 bases and J by 5 bases, with 15 bases left in between. From germline, CDR1 is SGHDT and CDR2 YYEEEE. The length of the CDR3 is 16 residues.

The chain combines TRBV9 with TRBJ2-1; no clear D. The CDR3 totals 11 residues. The V end was cut by 4 bases, the J end by 5 bases, with 4 bases between. Germline V gene lookup returns CDR1 SGDLS and CDR2 YYNGEE. The DNA for the CDR3 is TGTGCCAGCAGCTTAAACAATGAGCAGTTCTTC. Protein sequence: CASSLNNEQFF.

The chain employs TRBV2 and TRBJ1-1; 8 nucleotides align to TRBD1. V was clipped by 7 bases and J by 4 bases; unmatched bases: 8. Germline V gene lookup returns CDR1 SNHLY and CDR2 FYNNEI. The length of the CDR3 is 14 residues. CDR3 loop: CASIPDRVGTEAFF. The CDR3 nucleotides read TGTGCCAGCATCCCGGACAGGGTGGGCACTGAAGCTTTCTTT.

V usage is TRBV10-3 and J usage is TRBJ1-3; D not resolved. Trimming removed 8 bases from V and 0 bases from J, with 8 bases in between. Germline CDR1 ENHRY, CDR2 SYGVKD. The CDR3 loop spans 13 amino acids. DNA for the CDR3: TGTGCCATCTGGAGTCTCTCTGGAAACACCATATATTTT. Translating gives CAIWSLSGNTIYF.

The chain carries TRBV7-8 and TRBJ2-6, with a possible D match to TRBD1 (5 bases). Germline assignment: CDR1 SGHVS and CDR2 FQNEAQ. Trimming took 2 bases from V and 0 from J, leaving 8 bases between them. This CDR3 has 16 residues. The DNA for the CDR3 is TGTGCCAGCAGCTTATTGGGGCCCTCTGGGGCCAACGTCCTGACTTTC. It specifies CASSLLGPSGANVLTF. Complete variable domain (other parts from reference TRBV7-8 and TRBJ2-6): GAGVSQSPRYKVAKRGQDVALRCDPISGHVSLFWYQQALGQGPEFLTYFQNEAQLDKSGLPSDRFFAERPEGSVSTLKIQRTQQEDSAVYLCASSLLGPSGANVLTFGAGSRLTVL.

The chain recombines TRBV27 with TRBJ2-3, with 9 bases fitting TRBD2. Germline assignment: CDR1 MNHEY and CDR2 SMNVEV (reference sequence). J gave up 4 bases and V 5 bases, and 10 bases lay outside the gene matches. CDR3 size: 16 residues. CDR3 protein: CASSRVLAGSADTQYF. The CDR3 nucleotides are TGTGCCAGCAGTCGTGTGCTAGCGGGATCGGCAGATACGCAGTATTTT.

The V and J genes are TRBV7-2 and TRBJ2-2, with 10 bases identical to TRBD1. Trimming at V came to 0 bases and at J to 5 bases, leaving 3 bases not matched to a gene. The CDR3 loop spans 16 amino acids. Germline V CDR1 and CDR2: SGHTA, FQGNSA. The CDR3 protein is CASSLARTGGTGELFF. The DNA for the CDR3 is TGTGCCAGCAGCTTAGCCCGGACAGGGGGGACCGGGGAGCTGTTTTTT.

This chain links TRBV7-3 with TRBJ1-2; D call uncertain. Per the germline V gene, CDR1 is SGHTA and CDR2 is FQGTGA. V was shortened by 7 bases and J by 6 bases, with 15 bases between the two germline ends. CDR3 length equals 13 residues. The CDR3 sequence is CASNNGKRDGYTF. The CDR3 DNA is TGTGCCAGCAATAACGGGAAACGAGATGGCTACACCTTC.

This chain joins TRBV5-1 and TRBJ2-2; D is ambiguous. Germline V gene data show CDR1 as SGHRS and CDR2 as YFSETQ. Deletions cut 0 bases from V and 0 bases from J, with 3 bases between. The CDR3 loop spans 14 amino acids. This CDR3 is CASSLVSNTGELFF. As DNA, the CDR3 is TGCGCCAGCAGCTTGGTCTCGAACACCGGGGAGCTGTTTTTT.

The chain carries TRBV7-9 and TRBJ2-5; TRBD1 matches at 7 bases. The CDR3 runs to 13 residues. V gave up 5 bases and J gave up 2 bases; unmatched junction bases: 2. The V gene's germline CDR1 is SEHNR and CDR2 FQNEAQ (reference sequence). Here the CDR3 reads CASSRDRQETQYF. Written as DNA, the CDR3 is TGTGCCAGCAGCAGGGACAGACAAGAGACCCAGTACTTC.

V is TRBV6-1 and J is TRBJ2-2, with a weak D call TRBD2 (5 bases). The germline gives CDR1 MNHNS, CDR2 SASEGT. The CDR3 runs 13 residues. V shed 10 bases and J shed 7 bases, with 16 bases lying between them. CDR3 coding DNA: TGTGCCACCGAATCGAGGGATAACGGGGAGCTGTTTTTT. Its translation is CATESRDNGELFF.

The chain carries TRBV29-1 and TRBJ2-2, with a tentative D call TRBD2 (5 bases). The CDR3 consists of 13 residues. From germline, CDR1 is SQVTM and CDR2 ANQGSEA. Deletions cut 7 bases from V and 6 bases from J, with 15 bases between. CDR3 coding DNA: TGCAGCGGATCCAGAGGAGGAGCCGGGGAGCTGTTTTTT. This codes for CSGSRGGAGELFF.

The rearrangement uses TRBV7-6 and TRBJ2-7, with 10 nucleotides matching TRBD1. This CDR3 is built from 15 residues. The J segment lost 6 bases and the V segment lost 5 bases, leaving 10 bases of the junction unmatched. Germline V lookup: CDR1 SGHVS, CDR2 FNYEAQ. This CDR3 is CASSPRGTGASEQYF. CDR3 bases: TGTGCCAGCAGCCCCCGGGGGACAGGGGCCTCCGAGCAGTACTTC. The whole variable domain, remainder taken from reference TRBV7-6 and TRBJ2-7, is GAGVSQSPRYKVTKRGQDVALRCDPISGHVSLYWYRQALGQGPEFLTYFNYEAQQDKSGLPNDRFSAERPEGSISTLTIQRTEQRDSAMYRCASSPRGTGASEQYFGPGTRLTVT.

J is TRBJ1-4 and V is TRBV30; D gene unclear. The CDR3 totals 13 residues. V lost 1 base to trimming and J lost 0 bases, with 3 bases between them. Per the germline V gene, CDR1 is GTSNPN and CDR2 is SVGIG (reference sequence). This chain's CDR3 is CAWSGATNEKLFF. The CDR3 DNA reads TGTGCCTGGAGTGGAGCAACTAATGAAAAACTGTTTTTT.

This sequence joins TRBV29-1 and TRBJ1-1; D possibly corresponds to TRBD1 (6 bases). The germline V gene encodes CDR1 SQVTM and CDR2 ANQGSEA. V lost 1 base, J lost 10 bases, and 10 bases lay in between. The CDR3 runs to 11 residues. CDR3 DNA sequence: TGCAGCGTTGAAGGACAGGCGGCAGCTTTCTTT. Its translation is CSVEGQAAAFF.

The gene calls are TRBV19 and TRBJ1-6; 8 nucleotides line up with TRBD1. The germline V gene encodes CDR1 LNHDA and CDR2 SQIVND (reference sequence). The CDR3 spans 15 residues. Unmatched junction bases numbered 10, after V lost 4 bases and J lost 11 bases. In DNA form, the CDR3 reads TGTGCCAGTAGTACCTCCGGGACAGGAGGAGCACCCCTCCACTTT. Encoded protein: CASSTSGTGGAPLHF.

This chain connects TRBV6-5 to TRBJ1-3; D gene ambiguous. Trimming removed 0 bases at V and 4 bases at J, with 7 bases between. The CDR3 runs to 14 residues. Per germline, CDR1 MNHEY and CDR2 SVGAGI. This CDR3 is CASSYSNEGNTIYF. CDR3 coding DNA: TGTGCCAGCAGTTACTCGAACGAGGGAAACACCATATATTTT.

The chain employs TRBV5-5 and TRBJ1-1; D is uncertain. Trimming cost V 0 bases and J 0 bases, with 6 bases left between them. Germline V gene data show CDR1 as SGHKS and CDR2 as YYEKEE (reference sequence). The CDR3 is 14 residues long. The CDR3 nucleotides read TGTGCCAGCAGCTTGGGGAGCCTGAACACTGAAGCTTTCTTT. Its protein is CASSLGSLNTEAFF.

The V gene is TRBV27, the J gene TRBJ2-7; 7 nucleotides line up with TRBD1. Germline values: CDR1 MNHEY, CDR2 SMNVEV (reference sequence). V lost 8 bases, J lost 2 bases, and 9 bases stayed unmatched. This CDR3 contains 14 residues. The CDR3 bases are TGTGCCAGCGGAGCCGGGACAGTCACCTACGAGCAGTACTTC. Encoded protein: CASGAGTVTYEQYF.